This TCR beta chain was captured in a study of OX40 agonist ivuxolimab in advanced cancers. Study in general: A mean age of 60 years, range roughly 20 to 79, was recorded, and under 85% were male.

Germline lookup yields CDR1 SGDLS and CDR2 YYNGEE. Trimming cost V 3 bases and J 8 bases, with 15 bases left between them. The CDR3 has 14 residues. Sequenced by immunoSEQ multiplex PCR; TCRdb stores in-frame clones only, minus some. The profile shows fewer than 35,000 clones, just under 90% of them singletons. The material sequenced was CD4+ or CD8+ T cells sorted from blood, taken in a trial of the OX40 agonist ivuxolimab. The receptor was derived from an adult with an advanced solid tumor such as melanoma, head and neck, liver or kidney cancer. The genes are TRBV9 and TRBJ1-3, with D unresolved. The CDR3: CASSEMGSGYTIYF. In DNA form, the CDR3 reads TGTGCCAGCAGCGAGATGGGCTCGGGGTACACCATATATTTT.